This is a list of T cell receptor beta chains from one sample in a study of follicular helper T cells after annual influenza vaccination. The repertoire was sequenced with immunoSEQ multiplex PCR; TCRdb's copy has only in-frame clones and lacks some. The data contain fewer than 8,000 clones, around 83% of them singletons. The specimen comprised CXCR5- memory CD4+ T cells sorted from blood, sampled on the day of influenza vaccination. Receptors originate from an adult who received the influenza vaccine. Each CDR3 is given with its conserved first and last residue. A D gene is named only where the DNA matches it firmly. Rows may omit the clone size; those that give it use once, few, many or a size class.

size: .
D: .
V: TRBV6-1
J: TRBJ2-5
CDR3: CAGSEGLHSETQYF
DNA: TGTGCCGGCAGTGAAGGGCTTCATTCAGAGACCCAGTACTTC

size: .
D: TRBD2
V: TRBV5-4
J: TRBJ2-2
CDR3: CASSLVGLADPGELFF
DNA: TGTGCCAGCAGCTTGGTCGGACTAGCGGATCCCGGGGAGCTGTTTTTT

size: .
D: .
V: TRBV7-9
J: TRBJ1-3
CDR3: CASSLGRGQENTIYF
DNA: TGTGCCAGCAGCTTAGGTCGGGGTCAGGAAAACACCATATATTTT

size: .
D: .
V: TRBV4-2
J: TRBJ1-2
CDR3: CASSQEGSGYTF
DNA: TGTGCCAGCAGCCAAGAAGGGAGCGGCTACACCTTC

size: .
D: TRBD1
V: TRBV5-4
J: TRBJ1-5
CDR3: CASSAGPGQGNQPQHF
DNA: TGTGCCAGCAGCGCAGGTCCGGGACAGGGGAACCAGCCCCAGCATTTT

size: .
D: .
V: TRBV27
J: TRBJ2-7
CDR3: CASSPHPAYEQYF
DNA: TGTGCCAGCAGCCCCCACCCAGCATACGAGCAGTACTTC

size: .
D: TRBD1
V: TRBV7-2
J: TRBJ1-5
CDR3: CASSFYPTGLSNQPQHF
DNA: TGTGCCAGCAGCTTTTACCCGACAGGGCTTAGCAATCAGCCCCAGCATTTT

size: .
D: .
V: TRBV27
J: TRBJ1-6
CDR3: CASSLPTDNSPLHF
DNA: TGTGCCAGCAGTTTACCGACAGATAATTCACCCCTCCACTTT

size: .
D: .
V: TRBV5-1
J: TRBJ1-2
CDR3: CASSLAVGSNYGYTF
DNA: TGCGCCAGCAGCTTGGCGGTGGGGTCTAACTATGGCTACACCTTC

size: few
D: .
V: TRBV11-3
J: TRBJ1-5
CDR3: CASSLESALNQPQHF
DNA: TGTGCCAGCAGCCTAGAATCAGCCCTCAATCAGCCCCAGCATTTT

size: .
D: .
V: TRBV6-5
J: TRBJ1-1
CDR3: CASRGGHTEAFF
DNA: TGTGCCAGCAGGGGGGGCCACACTGAAGCTTTCTTT

size: .
D: .
V: TRBV15
J: TRBJ1-5
CDR3: CATSSRQVGGNQPQHF
DNA: TGTGCCACCAGCTCCCGACAGGTTGGGGGGAATCAGCCCCAGCATTTT

size: .
D: TRBD1
V: TRBV7-3
J: TRBJ1-2
CDR3: CASSQGQENGYTF
DNA: TGTGCCAGCAGCCAGGGACAGGAGAATGGCTACACCTTC

size: few
D: .
V: TRBV19
J: TRBJ1-2
CDR3: CASKDRGREDYGYTF
DNA: TGTGCCAGTAAGGACCGGGGCAGGGAGGATTATGGCTACACCTTC

size: .
D: .
V: TRBV5-1
J: TRBJ2-1
CDR3: CASSLPLVGEQFF
DNA: TGCGCCAGCAGCTTGCCACTAGTCGGGGAGCAGTTCTTC

size: .
D: .
V: TRBV6-5
J: TRBJ1-2
CDR3: CASRGDRYGYTF
DNA: TGTGCCAGCAGGGGAGACCGTTATGGCTACACCTTC

size: .
D: TRBD1
V: TRBV2
J: TRBJ1-1
CDR3: CASLRQGSTEAFF
DNA: TGTGCCAGCCTACGACAGGGATCCACTGAAGCTTTCTTT

size: .
D: .
V: TRBV4-2
J: TRBJ2-5
CDR3: CASSRDGETQYF
DNA: TGTGCCAGCAGCAGGGACGGAGAGACCCAGTACTTC

size: few
D: .
V: TRBV6-1
J: TRBJ1-2
CDR3: CASSVDRNYGYTF
DNA: TGTGCCAGCAGTGTAGACAGGAACTATGGCTACACCTTC

size: once
D: .
V: TRBV7-8
J: TRBJ1-3
CDR3: CASSLNSRNTIYF
DNA: TGTGCCAGCAGCTTAAACAGCCGAAACACCATATATTTT

size: .
D: TRBD2
V: TRBV2
J: TRBJ2-1
CDR3: CASRGTSGGYNEQFF
DNA: TGTGCCAGCAGGGGGACTAGCGGGGGGTACAATGAGCAGTTCTTC

size: .
D: .
V: TRBV9
J: TRBJ1-1
CDR3: CASSVGPLRGTEAFF
DNA: TGTGCCAGCAGCGTAGGCCCCTTACGGGGCACTGAAGCTTTCTTT

size: .
D: .
V: TRBV7-3
J: TRBJ2-6
CDR3: CASSLAGANVLTF
DNA: TGTGCCAGCAGCTTAGCTGGGGCCAACGTCCTGACTTTC

size: .
D: .
V: TRBV4-1
J: TRBJ2-2
CDR3: CASSLLGQGPGELFF
DNA: TGCGCCAGCAGCCTCCTGGGCCAGGGACCCGGGGAGCTGTTTTTT

size: .
D: .
V: TRBV7-8
J: TRBJ1-2
CDR3: CASSFSTAPYGYTF
DNA: TGTGCCAGCAGCTTTAGTACAGCGCCTTATGGCTACACCTTC

size: .
D: .
V: TRBV11-3
J: TRBJ1-2
CDR3: CASSLVGARNLNYGYTF
DNA: TGTGCCAGCAGCTTGGTGGGCGCCCGGAACCTTAACTATGGCTACACCTTC

size: few
D: .
V: TRBV4-2
J: TRBJ1-2
CDR3: CASSQGLGLGEVEYGYTF
DNA: TGTGCCAGCAGCCAAGGGTTGGGTCTGGGGGAGGTGGAGTATGGCTACACCTTC

size: .
D: .
V: TRBV27
J: TRBJ1-1
CDR3: CASRGQPMNTEAFF
DNA: TGTGCCAGCAGAGGACAGCCCATGAACACTGAAGCTTTCTTT

size: .
D: TRBD2
V: TRBV19
J: TRBJ2-3
CDR3: CASRGGRSTDTQYF
DNA: TGTGCCAGTCGGGGGGGCAGGAGCACAGATACGCAGTATTTT

size: .
D: TRBD1
V: TRBV11-2
J: TRBJ2-2
CDR3: CASSQFGTANTGELFF
DNA: TGTGCCAGCAGCCAATTCGGGACAGCGAACACCGGGGAGCTGTTTTTT

size: .
D: TRBD1
V: TRBV6-1
J: TRBJ1-2
CDR3: CASSELAGQGFSANYGYTF
DNA: TGTGCCAGCAGTGAACTTGCGGGACAGGGATTTTCAGCTAACTATGGCTACACCTTC

size: .
D: TRBD2
V: TRBV7-2
J: TRBJ2-7
CDR3: CASSPPGRGGLGQYF
DNA: TGTGCCAGCAGCCCGCCGGGGCGGGGGGGATTAGGGCAGTACTTC

size: .
D: .
V: TRBV14
J: TRBJ2-5
CDR3: CASSQVGTGTQYF
DNA: TGTGCCAGCAGCCAAGTGGGGACGGGGACCCAGTACTTC

size: .
D: TRBD1
V: TRBV6-1
J: TRBJ1-2
CDR3: CASRPGSAAGGGYTF
DNA: TGTGCCAGCAGGCCAGGGAGCGCGGCAGGGGGTGGCTACACCTTC

size: .
D: .
V: TRBV11-1
J: TRBJ2-7
CDR3: CASSLAHDRYEQYF
DNA: TGTGCCAGCAGCTTAGCACATGACAGGTACGAGCAGTACTTC

size: .
D: .
V: TRBV25-1
J: TRBJ1-1
CDR3: CASSPRHTGRTEAFF
DNA: TGTGCCAGCAGCCCCCGACACACAGGGCGCACTGAAGCTTTCTTT

size: .
D: .
V: TRBV10-3
J: TRBJ2-7
CDR3: CAIGGLEQYF
DNA: TGTGCCATCGGAGGCCTCGAGCAGTACTTC

size: .
D: TRBD2
V: TRBV5-1
J: TRBJ2-5
CDR3: CASSFLGLAGGQETQYF
DNA: TGCGCCAGCAGCTTTTTGGGACTAGCGGGGGGACAAGAGACCCAGTACTTC

size: .
D: TRBD1
V: TRBV2
J: TRBJ1-5
CDR3: CASARTGSNQPQHF
DNA: TGTGCCAGCGCCAGGACAGGGAGCAATCAGCCCCAGCATTTT

size: .
D: TRBD1
V: TRBV5-1
J: TRBJ1-5
CDR3: CASSLASGQGAQPQHF
DNA: TGCGCCAGCAGCTTGGCCAGCGGACAGGGGGCTCAGCCCCAGCATTTT

size: .
D: TRBD1
V: TRBV18
J: TRBJ2-2
CDR3: CASSPRDRGRGSTGELFF
DNA: TGTGCCAGCTCACCCCGGGACAGGGGGCGCGGGTCCACCGGGGAGCTGTTTTTT

size: .
D: TRBD1
V: TRBV18
J: TRBJ1-3
CDR3: CASSPRTGTTGNTIYF
DNA: TGTGCCAGCTCACCTAGGACAGGGACCACTGGAAACACCATATATTTT

size: .
D: TRBD1
V: TRBV6-4
J: TRBJ2-1
CDR3: CATGTGIEQFF
DNA: TGTGCCACCGGGACAGGGATTGAGCAGTTCTTC

size: once
D: .
V: TRBV5-1
J: TRBJ2-3
CDR3: CASSLAGRADTQYF
DNA: TGCGCCAGCAGCTTGGCCGGTAGGGCAGATACGCAGTATTTT

size: .
D: .
V: TRBV18
J: TRBJ1-1
CDR3: CASSPREGVNTEAFF
DNA: TGTGCCAGCTCACCCAGGGAGGGGGTCAACACTGAAGCTTTCTTT

size: .
D: .
V: TRBV6-1
J: TRBJ1-1
CDR3: CASSLLGFGNTEAFF
DNA: TGTGCCAGCAGTCTCCTTGGGTTCGGGAACACTGAAGCTTTCTTT

size: .
D: .
V: TRBV5-1
J: TRBJ1-6
CDR3: CASSPRTREGHSPLHF
DNA: TGCGCCAGCAGCCCGAGGACACGCGAGGGCCATTCACCCCTCCACTTT

size: .
D: .
V: TRBV7-9
J: TRBJ2-4
CDR3: CASSLGQGGNIQYF
DNA: TGTGCCAGCAGCCTAGGACAGGGAGGGAACATTCAGTACTTC

size: .
D: .
V: TRBV19
J: TRBJ2-5
CDR3: CASSPGRGEETQYF
DNA: TGTGCCAGTAGCCCGGGGAGGGGGGAGGAGACCCAGTACTTC

size: .
D: .
V: TRBV7-2
J: TRBJ2-5
CDR3: CASSLIPPGETQYF
DNA: TGTGCCAGCAGCTTAATTCCCCCGGGGGAGACCCAGTACTTC

size: once
D: TRBD1
V: TRBV27
J: TRBJ2-7
CDR3: CASSPRSLRTGTYEQYF
DNA: TGTGCCAGCAGTCCCCGGTCCCTAAGGACAGGCACCTACGAGCAGTACTTC

size: .
D: TRBD2
V: TRBV7-8
J: TRBJ2-4
CDR3: CASSLARRGGELAKNIQYF
DNA: TGTGCCAGCAGCTTAGCGCGACGCGGGGGGGAACTAGCCAAAAACATTCAGTACTTC

size: .
D: .
V: TRBV6-4
J: TRBJ2-3
CDR3: CASRKTGGYSTDTQYF
DNA: TGTGCCAGCAGAAAGACAGGAGGGTATAGCACAGATACGCAGTATTTT